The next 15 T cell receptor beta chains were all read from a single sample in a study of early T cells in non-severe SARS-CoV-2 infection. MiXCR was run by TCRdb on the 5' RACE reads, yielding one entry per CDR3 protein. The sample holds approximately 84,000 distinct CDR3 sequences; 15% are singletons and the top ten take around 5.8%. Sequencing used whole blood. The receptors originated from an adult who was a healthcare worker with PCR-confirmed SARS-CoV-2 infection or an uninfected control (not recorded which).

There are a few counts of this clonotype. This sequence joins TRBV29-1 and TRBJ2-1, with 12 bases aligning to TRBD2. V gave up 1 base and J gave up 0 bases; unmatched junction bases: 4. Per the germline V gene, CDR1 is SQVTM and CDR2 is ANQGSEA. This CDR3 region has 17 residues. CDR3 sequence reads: CSVEGTSGTSSYNEQFF. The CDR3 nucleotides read TGCAGCGTTGAAGGGACTAGCGGGACGAGCTCCTACAATGAGCAGTTCTTC.

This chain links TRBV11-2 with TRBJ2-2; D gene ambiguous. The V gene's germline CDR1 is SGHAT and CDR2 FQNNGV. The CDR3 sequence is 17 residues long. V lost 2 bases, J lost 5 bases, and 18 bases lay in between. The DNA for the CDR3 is TGTGCCAGCAGCTTAAGGCGGACCCCTCGACGAACCGGGGAGCTGTTTTTT. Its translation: CASSLRRTPRRTGELFF. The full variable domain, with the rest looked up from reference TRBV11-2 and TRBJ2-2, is EAGVAQSPRYKIIEKRQSVAFWCNPISGHATLYWYQQILGQGPKLLIQFQNNGVVDDSQLPKDRFSAERLKGVDSTLKIQPAKLEDSAVYLCASSLRRTPRRTGELFFGEGSRLTVL.

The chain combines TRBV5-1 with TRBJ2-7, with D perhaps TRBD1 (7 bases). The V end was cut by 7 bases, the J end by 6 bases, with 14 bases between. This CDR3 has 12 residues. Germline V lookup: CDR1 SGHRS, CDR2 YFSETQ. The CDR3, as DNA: TGCGCCAGCGGACCAGGGGGAGGCGAGCAGTACTTC. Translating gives CASGPGGGEQYF.

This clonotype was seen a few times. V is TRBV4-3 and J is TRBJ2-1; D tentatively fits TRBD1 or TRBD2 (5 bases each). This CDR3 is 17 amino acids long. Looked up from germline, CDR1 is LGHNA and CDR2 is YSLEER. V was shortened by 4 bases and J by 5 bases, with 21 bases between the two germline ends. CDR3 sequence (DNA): TGCGCCAGCAGCCTGGGACCGGGACCCAGTCGGGACAATGAGCAGTTCTTC. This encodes CASSLGPGPSRDNEQFF.

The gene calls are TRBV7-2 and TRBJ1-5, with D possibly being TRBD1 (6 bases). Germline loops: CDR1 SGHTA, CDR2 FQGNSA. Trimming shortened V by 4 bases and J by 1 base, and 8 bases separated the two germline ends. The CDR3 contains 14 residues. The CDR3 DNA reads TGTGCCAGCAGCTCACAGGGCAGCAATCAGCCCCAGCATTTT. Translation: CASSSQGSNQPQHF.

CDR3 nucleotide sequence: TGTGCCAGCATCAGCTCAGGACGAACTAATGAAAAACTGTTTTTT. Translated: CASISSGRTNEKLFF. The chain recombines TRBV28 with TRBJ1-4, with unresolved D. This CDR3 comprises 15 residues. V dropped 7 bases and J dropped 1 base, with 13 bases sitting between them. Germline CDR1 is MDHEN and CDR2 is SYDVKM.

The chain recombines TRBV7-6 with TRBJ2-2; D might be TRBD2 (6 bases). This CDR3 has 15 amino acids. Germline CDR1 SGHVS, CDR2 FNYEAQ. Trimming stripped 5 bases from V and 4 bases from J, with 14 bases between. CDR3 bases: TGTGCCAGCAGCGGATGGGGACTCTCCACCGGGGAGCTGTTTTTT. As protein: CASSGWGLSTGELFF.

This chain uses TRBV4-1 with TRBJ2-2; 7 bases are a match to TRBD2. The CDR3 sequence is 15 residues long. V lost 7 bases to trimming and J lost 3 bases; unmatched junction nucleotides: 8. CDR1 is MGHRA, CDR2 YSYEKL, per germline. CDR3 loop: CASKAPGRDTGELFF. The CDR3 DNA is TGCGCCAGCAAAGCCCCAGGGAGGGACACCGGGGAGCTGTTTTTT.

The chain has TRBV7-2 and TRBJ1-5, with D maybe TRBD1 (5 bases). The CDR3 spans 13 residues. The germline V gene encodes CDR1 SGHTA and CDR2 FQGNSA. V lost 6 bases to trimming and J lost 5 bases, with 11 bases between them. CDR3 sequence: CASRGDSYQPQHF. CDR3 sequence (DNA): TGTGCCAGCAGGGGAGACAGTTATCAGCCCCAGCATTTT.

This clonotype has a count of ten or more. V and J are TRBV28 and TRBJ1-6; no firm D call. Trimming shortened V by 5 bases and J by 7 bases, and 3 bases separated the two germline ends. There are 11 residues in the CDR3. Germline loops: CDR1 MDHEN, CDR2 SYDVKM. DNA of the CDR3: TGTGCCAGCAGTCGAAATTCACCCCTCCACTTT. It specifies CASSRNSPLHF.

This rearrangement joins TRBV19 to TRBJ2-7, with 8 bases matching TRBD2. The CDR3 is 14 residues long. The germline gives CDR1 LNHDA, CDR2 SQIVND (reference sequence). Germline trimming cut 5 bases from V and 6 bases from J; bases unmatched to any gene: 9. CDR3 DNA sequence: TGTGCCAGTAGTCGACCGGGACTAGATTTCGAGCAGTACTTC. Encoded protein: CASSRPGLDFEQYF.

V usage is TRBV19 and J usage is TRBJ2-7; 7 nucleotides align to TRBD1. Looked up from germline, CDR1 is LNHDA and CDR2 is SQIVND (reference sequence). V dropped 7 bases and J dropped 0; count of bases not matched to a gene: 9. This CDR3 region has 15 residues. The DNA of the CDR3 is TGTGCCAGTATCGAAGCCGGGACAGACTCCTACGAGCAGTACTTC. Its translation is CASIEAGTDSYEQYF.

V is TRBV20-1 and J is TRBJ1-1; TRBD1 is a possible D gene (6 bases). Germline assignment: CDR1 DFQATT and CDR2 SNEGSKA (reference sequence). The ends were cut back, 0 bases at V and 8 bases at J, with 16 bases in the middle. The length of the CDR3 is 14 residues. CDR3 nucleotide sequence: TGCAGTGCTAGAGAGGGGGCAGGGCACGTCGAAGCTTTCTTT. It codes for CSAREGAGHVEAFF.

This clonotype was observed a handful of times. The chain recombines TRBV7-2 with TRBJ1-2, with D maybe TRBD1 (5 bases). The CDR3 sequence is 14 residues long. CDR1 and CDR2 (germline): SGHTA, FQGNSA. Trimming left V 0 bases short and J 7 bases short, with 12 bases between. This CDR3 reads CASSLATALSGYTF. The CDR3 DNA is TGTGCCAGCAGCTTAGCGACAGCCCTTAGTGGCTACACCTTC.

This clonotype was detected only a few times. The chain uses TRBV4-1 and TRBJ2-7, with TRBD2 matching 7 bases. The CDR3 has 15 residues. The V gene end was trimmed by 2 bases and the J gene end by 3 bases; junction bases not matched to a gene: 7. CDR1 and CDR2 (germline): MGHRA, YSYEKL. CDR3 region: CASSQKESSGYEQYF. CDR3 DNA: TGCGCCAGCAGCCAAAAGGAATCTAGCGGCTACGAGCAGTACTTC.